This T cell receptor beta chain originates from a study of radiation and T cells in renal cell carcinoma. V dropped 8 bases and J dropped 0 bases, with 13 bases sitting between them. CDR1 is LNHDA, CDR2 SQIVND, per germline (reference sequence). The CDR3 has 15 residues. Specified time point: blood 4 weeks post-SBRT, at nephrectomy. The treatment was: 15 Gy SBRT to primary tumor, nephrectomy 4 weeks later. Nephrectomy followed 15 Gy stereotactic body radiation by 4 weeks. Data came from immunoSEQ multiplex PCR; TCRdb stores just in-frame clones and leaves some out. The sample includes over 35,000 clones, roughly 82% of them seen just once.

This TCR was sampled from a woman between 65 and 79 years old with renal cell carcinoma. The source was blood, collected from a patient whose treatment included radiotherapy and nephrectomy. This sequence joins TRBV19 and TRBJ2-2; D call uncertain. CDR3 coding DNA: TGTGCCAGTTCCGACACTTCCGCGAACACCGGGGAGCTGTTTTTT. Protein sequence: CASSDTSANTGELFF. Based on the CDR3 plus reference TRBV19 and TRBJ2-2, the full variable domain is DGGITQSPKYLFRKEGQNVTLSCEQNLNHDAMYWYRQDPGQGLRLIYYSQIVNDFQKGDIAEGYSVSREKKESFPLTVTSAQKNPTAFYLCASSDTSANTGELFFGEGSRLTVL.